Listed below are T cell receptor beta chains from one sample, sequenced in a study of T-cell memory formation after mild COVID-19. MiXCR, run by TCRdb on the 5' RACE reads, gives a single entry per CDR3 protein. Among approximately 290,000 distinct CDR3 sequences, 8.2% were seen once, and the ten largest hold 22%. Specimen: PBMCs or a T cell subset sorted from them (not recorded which). Source of these receptors: a man in his late teens or twenties who had mild COVID-19 (a few samples of this study predate the infection). Cell type and time point are not known. The CDR3 runs from the conserved cysteine through the conserved F or W. Fields, in order: CDR3 protein, CDR3 DNA, D gene, J gene, clone size, V gene. A D gene is named only where the DNA matches it firmly. Size is omitted from some rows. Given values are once, few, many or a class for expanded clones.

CASRVRQNTEAFF,TGTGCCAGCAGGGTTAGACAGAACACTGAAGCTTTCTTT,.,TRBJ1-1,.,TRBV2
CASSLGRGDNEQYF,TGTGCCAGCAGTTTAGGCAGGGGTGACAACGAGCAGTACTTC,.,TRBJ2-7,many,TRBV12-3/TRBV12-4
CASSSKATQETQYF,TGTGCCAGCAGCTCAAAAGCTACTCAAGAGACCCAGTACTTC,.,TRBJ2-5,many,TRBV5-6
CASSAGTGSNTEAFF,TGTGCCAGCAGCGCCGGGACAGGGTCGAACACTGAAGCTTTCTTT,TRBD1,TRBJ1-1,many,TRBV9
CASSVTGTSFDEQFF,TGCGCCAGCAGCGTGACCGGGACATCTTTCGATGAGCAGTTCTTC,.,TRBJ2-1,many,TRBV5-1
CASTIPTGTYGYTF,TGTGCCAGCACCATTCCGACGGGGACCTATGGCTACACCTTC,.,TRBJ1-2,few,TRBV7-2
CASSHGGGGYEQYF,TGTGCCAGCTCTCACGGAGGGGGAGGCTACGAGCAGTACTTC,.,TRBJ2-7,many,TRBV18
CASKGVRFTDTQYF,TGTGCCAGCAAGGGGGTTAGATTCACAGATACGCAGTATTTT,.,TRBJ2-3,.,TRBV2
CASSSTDYNEQFF,TGCGCCAGCAGCTCGACGGACTACAATGAGCAGTTCTTC,.,TRBJ2-1,few,TRBV4-1
CASEFRGPDPNTGELFF,TGTGCCAGCGAGTTCCGGGGTCCAGACCCGAACACCGGGGAGCTGTTTTTT,.,TRBJ2-2,few,TRBV27
CASSENQYYGYTF,TGTGCCAGCAGTGAAAACCAGTACTATGGCTACACCTTC,.,TRBJ1-2,.,TRBV2
CASGQGYNQPQHF,TGTGCCAGCGGGCAGGGATATAATCAGCCCCAGCATTTT,.,TRBJ1-5,few,TRBV6-1
CASLEGRGGHEQFF,TGTGCCTCCCTCGAAGGGCGGGGGGGCCATGAGCAGTTCTTC,TRBD2,TRBJ2-1,few,TRBV19
CAISPAGVRSTDTQYF,TGTGCCATCTCCCCGGCGGGGGTCAGAAGCACAGATACGCAGTATTTT,TRBD2,TRBJ2-3,many,TRBV10-3